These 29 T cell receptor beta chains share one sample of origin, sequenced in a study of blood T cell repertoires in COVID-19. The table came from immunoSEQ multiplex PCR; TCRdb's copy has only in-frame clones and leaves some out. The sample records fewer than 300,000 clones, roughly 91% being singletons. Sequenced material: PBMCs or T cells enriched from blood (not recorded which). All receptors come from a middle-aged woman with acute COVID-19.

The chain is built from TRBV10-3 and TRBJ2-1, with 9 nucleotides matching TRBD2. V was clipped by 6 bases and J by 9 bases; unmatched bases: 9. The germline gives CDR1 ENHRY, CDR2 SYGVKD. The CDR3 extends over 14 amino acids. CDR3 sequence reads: CAISPTSGRGEQFF. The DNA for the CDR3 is TGTGCCATCAGCCCGACTAGCGGTCGGGGTGAGCAGTTCTTC.

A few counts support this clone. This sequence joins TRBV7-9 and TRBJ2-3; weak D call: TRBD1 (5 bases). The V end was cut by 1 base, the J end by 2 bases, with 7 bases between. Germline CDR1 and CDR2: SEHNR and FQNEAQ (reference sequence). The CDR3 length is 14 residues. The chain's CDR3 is CASSLVGATDTQYF. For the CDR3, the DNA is TGTGCCAGCAGCTTAGTTGGGGCCACAGATACGCAGTATTTT.

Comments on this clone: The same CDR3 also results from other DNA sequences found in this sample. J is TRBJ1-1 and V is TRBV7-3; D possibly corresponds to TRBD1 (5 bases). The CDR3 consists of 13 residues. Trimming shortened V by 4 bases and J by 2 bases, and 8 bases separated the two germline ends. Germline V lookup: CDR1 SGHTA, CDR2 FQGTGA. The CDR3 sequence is CASSSDRNTEAFF. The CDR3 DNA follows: TGTGCCAGCAGCTCTGACAGAAACACTGAAGCTTTCTTT. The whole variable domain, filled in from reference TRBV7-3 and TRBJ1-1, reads GAGVSQTPSNKVTEKGKYVELRCDPISGHTALYWYRQSLGQGPEFLIYFQGTGAADDSGLPNDRFFAVRPEGSVSTLKIQRTERGDSAVYLCASSSDRNTEAFFGQGTRLTVV.

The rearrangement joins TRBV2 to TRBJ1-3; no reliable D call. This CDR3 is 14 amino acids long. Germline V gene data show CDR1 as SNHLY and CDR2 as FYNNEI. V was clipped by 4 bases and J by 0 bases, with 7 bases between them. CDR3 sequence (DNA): TGTGCCAGCAGTGCAAAGAGCTCTGGAAACACCATATATTTT. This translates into CASSAKSSGNTIYF.

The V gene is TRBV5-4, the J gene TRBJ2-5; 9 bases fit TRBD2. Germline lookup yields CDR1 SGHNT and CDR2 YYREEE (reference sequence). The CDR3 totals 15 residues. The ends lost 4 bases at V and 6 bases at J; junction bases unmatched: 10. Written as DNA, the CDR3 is TGTGCCAGCAGCCTTCCCGGGACTAGCCCCCAGACCCAGTACTTC. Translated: CASSLPGTSPQTQYF.

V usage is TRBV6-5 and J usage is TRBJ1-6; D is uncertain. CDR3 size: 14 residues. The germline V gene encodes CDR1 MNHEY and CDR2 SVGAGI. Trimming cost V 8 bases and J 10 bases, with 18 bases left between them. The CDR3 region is CASGKGGDRSPLHF. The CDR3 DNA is TGTGCCAGCGGCAAGGGCGGGGATCGATCACCCCTCCACTTT.

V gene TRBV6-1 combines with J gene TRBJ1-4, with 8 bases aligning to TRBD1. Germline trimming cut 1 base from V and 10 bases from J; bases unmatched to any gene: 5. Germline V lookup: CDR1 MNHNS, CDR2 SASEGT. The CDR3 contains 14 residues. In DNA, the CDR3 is TGTGCCAGCAGTGAAGTATTACAGGGGGGAAAACTGTTTTTT. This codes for CASSEVLQGGKLFF.

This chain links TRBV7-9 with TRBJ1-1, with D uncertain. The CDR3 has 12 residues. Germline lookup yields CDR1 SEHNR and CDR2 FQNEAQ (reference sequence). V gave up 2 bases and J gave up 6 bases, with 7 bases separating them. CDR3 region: CASSLFTAEAFF. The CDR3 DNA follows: TGTGCCAGCAGCTTATTTACGGCTGAAGCTTTCTTT.

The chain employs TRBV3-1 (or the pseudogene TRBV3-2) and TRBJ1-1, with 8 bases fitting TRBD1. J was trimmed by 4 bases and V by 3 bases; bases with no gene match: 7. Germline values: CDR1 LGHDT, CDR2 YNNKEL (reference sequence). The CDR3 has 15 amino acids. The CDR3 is CASSQYSQGVTEAFF. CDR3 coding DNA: TGTGCCAGCAGCCAGTATTCACAGGGGGTCACTGAAGCTTTCTTT.

The DNA of the CDR3 is TGCGCCAGCAGCCAAGATCAGGGGCCTTACACAGATACGCAGTATTTT. Translating it yields CASSQDQGPYTDTQYF. This sequence joins TRBV4-1 and TRBJ2-3; TRBD1 might be the D (6 bases). Trimming removed 0 bases at V and 2 bases at J, with 12 bases between. The length of the CDR3 is 16 residues. Germline V gene data show CDR1 as MGHRA and CDR2 as YSYEKL.

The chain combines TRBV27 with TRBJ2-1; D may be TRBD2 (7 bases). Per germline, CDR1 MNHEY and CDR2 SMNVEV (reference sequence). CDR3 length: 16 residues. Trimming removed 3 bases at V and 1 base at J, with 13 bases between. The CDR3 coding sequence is TGTGCCAGCAGTTTTTCTGCGGGGGCGTCCTACAATGAGCAGTTCTTC. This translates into CASSFSAGASYNEQFF.

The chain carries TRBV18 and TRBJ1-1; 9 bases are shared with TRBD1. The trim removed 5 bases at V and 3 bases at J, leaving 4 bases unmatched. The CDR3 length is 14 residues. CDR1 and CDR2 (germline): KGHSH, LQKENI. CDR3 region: CASSGGQGDTEAFF. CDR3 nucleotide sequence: TGTGCCAGCTCAGGGGGACAGGGAGACACTGAAGCTTTCTTT.

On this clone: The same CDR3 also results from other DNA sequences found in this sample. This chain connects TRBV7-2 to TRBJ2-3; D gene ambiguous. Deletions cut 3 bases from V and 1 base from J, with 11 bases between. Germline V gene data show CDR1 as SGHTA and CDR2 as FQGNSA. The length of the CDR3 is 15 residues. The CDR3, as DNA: TGTGCCAGCAGCTTGGGTGTCGGAGGCACAGATACGCAGTATTTT. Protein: CASSLGVGGTDTQYF. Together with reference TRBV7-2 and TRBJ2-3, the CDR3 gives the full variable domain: GAGVSQSPSNKVTEKGKDVELRCDPISGHTALYWYRQSLGQGLEFLIYFQGNSAPDKSGLPSDRFSAERTGGSVSTLTIQRTQQEDSAVYLCASSLGVGGTDTQYFGPGTRLTVL.

Here the CDR3 DNA reads TGTGCCAGCAGTGAAGCCCGGCGGATTGGCGCTCGACGCTATGGCTACACCTTC. It specifies CASSEARRIGARRYGYTF. V usage is TRBV2 and J usage is TRBJ1-2; D is unclear. Germline loops: CDR1 SNHLY, CDR2 FYNNEI. This CDR3 is 18 amino acids long. Trimming took off 0 bases at V and 4 bases at J, with 21 bases between the two ends.

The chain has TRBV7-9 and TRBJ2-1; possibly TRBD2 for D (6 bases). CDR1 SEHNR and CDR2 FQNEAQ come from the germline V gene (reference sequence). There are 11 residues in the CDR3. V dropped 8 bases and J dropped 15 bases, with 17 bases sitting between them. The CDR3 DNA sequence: TGTGCCAGCGCTCAACAGGCGGGATGGTTCTTC. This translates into CASAQQAGWFF.

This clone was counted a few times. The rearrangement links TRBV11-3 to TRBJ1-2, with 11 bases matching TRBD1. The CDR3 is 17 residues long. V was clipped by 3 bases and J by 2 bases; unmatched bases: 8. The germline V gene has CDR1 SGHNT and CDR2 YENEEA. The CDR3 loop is CASSLGDRGTMNYGYTF. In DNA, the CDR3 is TGTGCCAGCAGCTTGGGGGACAGGGGGACGATGAACTATGGCTACACCTTC.

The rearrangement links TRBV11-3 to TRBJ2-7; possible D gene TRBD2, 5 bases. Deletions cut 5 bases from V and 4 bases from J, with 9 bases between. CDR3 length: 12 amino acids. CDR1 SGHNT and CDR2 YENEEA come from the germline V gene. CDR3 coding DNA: TGTGCCAGCAGCCCCTCGGGATACGAGCAGTACTTC. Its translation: CASSPSGYEQYF.

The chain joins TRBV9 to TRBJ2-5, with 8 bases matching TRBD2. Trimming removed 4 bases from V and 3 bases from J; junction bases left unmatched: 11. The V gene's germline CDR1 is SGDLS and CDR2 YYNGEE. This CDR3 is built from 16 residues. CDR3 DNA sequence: TGTGCCAGCAGCCTCCTCCCGGGGGGGTTGAAAGAGACCCAGTACTTC. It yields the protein CASSLLPGGLKETQYF.

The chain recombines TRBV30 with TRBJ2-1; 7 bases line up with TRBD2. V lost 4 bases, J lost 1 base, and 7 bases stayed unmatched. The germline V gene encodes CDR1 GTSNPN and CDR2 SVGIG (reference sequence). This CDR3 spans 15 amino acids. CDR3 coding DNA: TGTGCCTGGACCTGGCGGGGACTATCCTACAATGAGCAGTTCTTC. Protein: CAWTWRGLSYNEQFF.

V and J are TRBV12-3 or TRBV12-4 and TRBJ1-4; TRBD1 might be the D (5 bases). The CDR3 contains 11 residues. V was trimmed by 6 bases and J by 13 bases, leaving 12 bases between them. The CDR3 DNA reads TGTGCCAGCAGCTCCCGCGGGGGACTGTTTTTT. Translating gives CASSSRGGLFF.

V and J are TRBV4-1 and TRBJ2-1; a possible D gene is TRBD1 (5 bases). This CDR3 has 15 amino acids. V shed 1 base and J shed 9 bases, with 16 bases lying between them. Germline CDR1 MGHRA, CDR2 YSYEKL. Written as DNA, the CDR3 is TGCGCCAGCAGCCAAGTGGCCCAGGGTCAAGGTGAGCAGTTCTTC. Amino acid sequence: CASSQVAQGQGEQFF.

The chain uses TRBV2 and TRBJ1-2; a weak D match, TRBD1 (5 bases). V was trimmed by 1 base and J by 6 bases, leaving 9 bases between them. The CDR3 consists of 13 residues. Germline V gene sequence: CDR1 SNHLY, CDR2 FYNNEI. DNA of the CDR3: TGTGCCAGCAGTGAAGGCAGGGTGCATGGCTACACCTTC. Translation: CASSEGRVHGYTF.

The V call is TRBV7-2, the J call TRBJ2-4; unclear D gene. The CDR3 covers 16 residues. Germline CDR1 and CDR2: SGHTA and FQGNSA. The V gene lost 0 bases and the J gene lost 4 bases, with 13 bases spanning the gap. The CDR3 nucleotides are TGTGCCAGCAGCTTAGCGCGAACAGCCGTTAAAAACATTCAGTACTTC. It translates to CASSLARTAVKNIQYF.

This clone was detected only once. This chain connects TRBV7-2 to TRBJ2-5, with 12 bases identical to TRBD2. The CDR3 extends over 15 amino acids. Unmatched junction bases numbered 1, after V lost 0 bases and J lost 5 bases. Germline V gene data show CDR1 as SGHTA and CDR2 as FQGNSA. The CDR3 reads CASSLALAGGETQYF. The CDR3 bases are TGTGCCAGCAGCTTAGCCCTAGCGGGGGGGGAGACCCAGTACTTC.

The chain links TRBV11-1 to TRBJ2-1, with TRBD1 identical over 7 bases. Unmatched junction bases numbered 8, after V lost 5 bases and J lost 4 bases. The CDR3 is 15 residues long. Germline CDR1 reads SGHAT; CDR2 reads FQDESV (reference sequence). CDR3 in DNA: TGTGCCAGCAGCCATACCCGGGACAGTTACAATGAGCAGTTCTTC. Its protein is CASSHTRDSYNEQFF.

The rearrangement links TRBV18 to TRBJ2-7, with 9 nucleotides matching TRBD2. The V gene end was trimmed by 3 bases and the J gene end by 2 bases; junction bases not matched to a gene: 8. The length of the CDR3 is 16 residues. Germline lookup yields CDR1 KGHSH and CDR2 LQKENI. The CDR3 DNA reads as TGTGCCAGCTCACCGGATCGACTAGCGGAAACCTACGAGCAGTACTTC. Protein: CASSPDRLAETYEQYF.

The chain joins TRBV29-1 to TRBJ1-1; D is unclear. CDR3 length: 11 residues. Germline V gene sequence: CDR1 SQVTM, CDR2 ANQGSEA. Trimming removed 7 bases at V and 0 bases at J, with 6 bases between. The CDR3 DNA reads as TGCAGCGGTTCAGTGAACACTGAAGCTTTCTTT. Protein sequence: CSGSVNTEAFF.

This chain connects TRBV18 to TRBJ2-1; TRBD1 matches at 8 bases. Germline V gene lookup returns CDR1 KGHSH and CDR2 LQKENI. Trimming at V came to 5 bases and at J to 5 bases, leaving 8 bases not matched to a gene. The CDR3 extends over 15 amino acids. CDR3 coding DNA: TGTGCCAGCTCATCACAAAGGACAGGGAACAATGAGCAGTTCTTC. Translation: CASSSQRTGNNEQFF.

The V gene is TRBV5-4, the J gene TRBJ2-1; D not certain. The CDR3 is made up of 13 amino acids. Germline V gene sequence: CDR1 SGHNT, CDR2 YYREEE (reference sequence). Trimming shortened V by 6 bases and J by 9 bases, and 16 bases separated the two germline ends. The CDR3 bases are TGTGCCAGCACCATTGGCGGCCGTGGTGAGCAGTTCTTC. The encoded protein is CASTIGGRGEQFF. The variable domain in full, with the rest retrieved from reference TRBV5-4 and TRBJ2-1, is ETGVTQSPTHLIKTRGQQVTLRCSSQSGHNTVSWYQQALGQGPQFIFQYYREEENGRGNFPPRFSGLQFPNYSSELNVNALELDDSALYLCASTIGGRGEQFFGPGTRLTVL.